This TCR beta chain was recovered during a study of T-cell memory formation after mild COVID-19. This clonotype appeared a few times. The antigen is not known. Germline V gene data show CDR1 as MNHEY and CDR2 as SVGAGI. This CDR3 is 17 amino acids long. V shed 1 base, J shed 0 bases, and the junction held 3 bases outside the gene matches. Overall study findings and caveats: Detection of some responders pre-infection suggested pre-existing cross-reactive memory T cells participated.

TCRdb fed the 5' RACE reads into MiXCR, producing one record per CDR3 protein. Found here are a few hundred thousand distinct CDR3 sequences, about 22% of them singletons; the top ten hold approximately 8.4%. The origin of this receptor is an adult woman who had mild COVID-19 (a few samples of this study predate the infection). Cell type and time point are not known. The rearrangement links TRBV6-5 to TRBJ2-1; TRBD2 matches 10 bases. Source material: PBMCs or a T cell subset sorted from them (not recorded which). The CDR3 loop reads CASSYLAGGNSYNEQFF. CDR3 nucleotide sequence: TGTGCCAGCAGTTACTTAGCGGGAGGTAACTCCTACAATGAGCAGTTCTTC.